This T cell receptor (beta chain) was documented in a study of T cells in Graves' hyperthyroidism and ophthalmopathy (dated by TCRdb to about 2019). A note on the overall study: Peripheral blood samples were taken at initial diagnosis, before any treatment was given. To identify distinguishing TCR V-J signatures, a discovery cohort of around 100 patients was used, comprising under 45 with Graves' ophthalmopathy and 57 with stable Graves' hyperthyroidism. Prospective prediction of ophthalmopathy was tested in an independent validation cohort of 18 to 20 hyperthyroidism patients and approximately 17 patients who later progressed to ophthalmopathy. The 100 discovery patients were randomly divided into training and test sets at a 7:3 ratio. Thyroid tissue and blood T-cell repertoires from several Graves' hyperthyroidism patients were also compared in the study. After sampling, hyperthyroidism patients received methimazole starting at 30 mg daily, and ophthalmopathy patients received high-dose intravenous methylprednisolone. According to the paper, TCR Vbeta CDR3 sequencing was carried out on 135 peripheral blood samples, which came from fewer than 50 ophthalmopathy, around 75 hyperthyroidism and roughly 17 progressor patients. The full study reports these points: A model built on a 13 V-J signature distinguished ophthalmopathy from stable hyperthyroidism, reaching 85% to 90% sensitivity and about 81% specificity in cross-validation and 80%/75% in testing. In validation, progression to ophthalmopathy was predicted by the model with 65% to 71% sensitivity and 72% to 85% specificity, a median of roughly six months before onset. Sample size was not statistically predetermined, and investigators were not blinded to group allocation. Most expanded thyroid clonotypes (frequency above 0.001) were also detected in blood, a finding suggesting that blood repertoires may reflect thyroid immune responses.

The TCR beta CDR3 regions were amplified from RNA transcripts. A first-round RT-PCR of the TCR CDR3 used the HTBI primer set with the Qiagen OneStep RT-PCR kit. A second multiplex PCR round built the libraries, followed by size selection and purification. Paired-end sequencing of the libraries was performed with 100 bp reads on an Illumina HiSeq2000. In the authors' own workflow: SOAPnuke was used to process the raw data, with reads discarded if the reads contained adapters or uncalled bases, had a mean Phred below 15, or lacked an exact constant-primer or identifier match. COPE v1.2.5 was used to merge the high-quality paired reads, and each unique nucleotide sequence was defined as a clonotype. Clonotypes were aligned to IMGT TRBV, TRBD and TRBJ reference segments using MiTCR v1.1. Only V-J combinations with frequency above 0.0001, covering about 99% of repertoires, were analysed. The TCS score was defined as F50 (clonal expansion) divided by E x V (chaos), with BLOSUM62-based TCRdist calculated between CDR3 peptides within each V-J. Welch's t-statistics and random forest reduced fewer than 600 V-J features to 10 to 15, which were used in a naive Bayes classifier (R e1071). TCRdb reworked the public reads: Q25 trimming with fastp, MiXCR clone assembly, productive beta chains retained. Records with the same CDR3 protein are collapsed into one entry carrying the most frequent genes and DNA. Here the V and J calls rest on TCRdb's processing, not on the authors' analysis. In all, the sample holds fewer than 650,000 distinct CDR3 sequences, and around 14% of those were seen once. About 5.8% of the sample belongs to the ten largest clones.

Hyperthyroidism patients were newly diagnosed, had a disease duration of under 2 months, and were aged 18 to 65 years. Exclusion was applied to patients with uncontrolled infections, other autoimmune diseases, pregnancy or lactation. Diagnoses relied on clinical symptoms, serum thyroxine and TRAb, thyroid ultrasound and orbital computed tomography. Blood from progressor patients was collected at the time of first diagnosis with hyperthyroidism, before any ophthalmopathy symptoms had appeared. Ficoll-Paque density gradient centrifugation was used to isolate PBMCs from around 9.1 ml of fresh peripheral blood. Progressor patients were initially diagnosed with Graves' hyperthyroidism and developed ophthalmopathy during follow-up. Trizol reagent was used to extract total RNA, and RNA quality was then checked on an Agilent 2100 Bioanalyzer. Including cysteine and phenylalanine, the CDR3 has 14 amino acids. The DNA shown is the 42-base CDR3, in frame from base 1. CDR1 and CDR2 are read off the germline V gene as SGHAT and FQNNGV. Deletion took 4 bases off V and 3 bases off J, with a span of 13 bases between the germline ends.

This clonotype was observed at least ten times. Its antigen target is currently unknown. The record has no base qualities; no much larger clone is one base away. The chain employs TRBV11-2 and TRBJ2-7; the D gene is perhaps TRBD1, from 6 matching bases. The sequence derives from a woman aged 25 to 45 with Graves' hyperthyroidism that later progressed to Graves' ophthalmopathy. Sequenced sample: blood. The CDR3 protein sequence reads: CASSYSGQIYEQYF. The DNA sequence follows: TGTGCCAGCAGCTATTCAGGACAGATCTACGAGCAGTACTTC.